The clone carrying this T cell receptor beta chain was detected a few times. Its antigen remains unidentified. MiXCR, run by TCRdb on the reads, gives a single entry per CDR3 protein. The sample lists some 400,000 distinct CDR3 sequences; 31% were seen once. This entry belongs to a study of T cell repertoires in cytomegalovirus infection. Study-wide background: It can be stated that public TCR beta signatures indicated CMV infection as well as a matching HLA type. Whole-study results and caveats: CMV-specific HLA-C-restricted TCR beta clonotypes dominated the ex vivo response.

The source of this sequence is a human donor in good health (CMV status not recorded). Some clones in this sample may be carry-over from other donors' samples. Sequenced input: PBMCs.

Written as DNA, the CDR3 is TGTGCCAGCAGCTTAAGTGCCGGGGTGCCGACCGGGGAGCTGTTTTTT. As protein: CASSLSAGVPTGELFF. The J gene is TRBJ2-2, the V gene TRBV7-6, with D possibly TRBD2 on 5 matching bases. Trimming pared 2 bases from V and 5 bases from J, leaving 15 bases between. Looked up from germline, CDR1 is SGHVS and CDR2 is FNYEAQ. CDR3 length: 16 amino acids.